This T cell receptor (beta chain) originates from a study of T cell responses to AZD1222 COVID-19 vaccine (dated by TCRdb to about 2021). About the full investigation: A total of 233 trial participants underwent TCR sequencing, of whom 200 to 220 received two doses of AZD1222 and about 25 received two doses of the MenACWY control vaccine. Trial participants were enrolled by age into 18-55, 56-69 and 70-plus year subgroups, with approximately 160, 26 and 62 TCR-sequenced participants respectively. The investigation overall reported the following: No day 14 peak-response samples were available, so repertoires were characterized only after the peak T cell response. Conclusions about previously exposed vaccinees are limited because only six or seven AZD1222 recipients were SARS-CoV-2 seropositive at baseline. Spike-specific TCR breadth and depth rose significantly after two AZD1222 doses compared with day 0 and with MenACWY recipients. Reportedly, almost half of the unique spike-specific TCRs recognized epitopes lying outside the regions that are mutated in the B.1.351 and B.1.1.7 variants. Participants were mostly white British and included more females than males, and it was suggested by the authors that clonal diversity may have been underestimated. Vaccine-associated CD4 TCRs spanned the whole spike protein, with dominant responses in regions 160-218 and 743-854. The 56-69-year group was small, and its depth increase did not reach significance, likely because of low power.

To note about this clone: Its antigen target is currently unknown. Base qualities are not provided; no much larger clone lies one nucleotide away.

The CDR3 regions of human TCRbeta chains were analyzed by immunosequencing. In the authors' own workflow: TCRs in the repertoires were matched against a reference library of SARS-CoV-2-specific TCRs that had been generated with the MIRA antigen-specificity platform. Breadth was defined as the fraction of unique TCRs that were SARS-CoV-2-associated, and depth was defined as the fraction of total T cells that were SARS-CoV-2-associated. Using the MIRA data, every spike-specific TCR was mapped to the spike region that the TCR reacted to and assigned to either a CD4 or a CD8 class. Log10-transformed breadth and depth values were compared by one-way ANOVA with Sidak's multiple comparisons tests. The table was pulled from immuneACCESS by TCRdb, which kept in-frame rearrangements only. Such tables lose some clones; where checked, under half of the loss comes from unresolved V genes, and the rest has no known cause. V and J calls and clone size come straight from that table; D and trimming were deduced from the DNA. The sample yields 50,000 to 60,000 clones; nearly 80% were counted once. The ten largest account for less than 5% of the sample.

The time point label here, explained by the study, means: about 28 days (+/-7) after the second vaccine dose. AZD1222 recipients with second doses at about 4 weeks or about 12 weeks were pooled, because spike-specific TCR depth and breadth did not differ between schedules. Vaccinee samples came from UK trials COV001 and COV002, including a single-blind randomized controlled phase 2/3 trial of AZD1222 (ChAdOx1 nCoV-19) in healthy adults. For TCRbeta chain sequencing, PBMC samples from trial participants were taken at day 0 and at day 28 after the second dose. V is reduced by 1 base and J by 0 bases, leaving a spacing of 13 bases between them. The CDR3 sequence holds 18 residues, the cysteine and phenylalanine included. CDR3 DNA is the only sequence kept; it has 54 bases, read in frame from the first base. As encoded in the germline V gene (reference sequence), CDR1 is LNHDA while CDR2 is SQIVND.

The clonotype comes from an adult who received the AZD1222 COVID-19 vaccine. This material consisted of peripheral blood, taken 28 days after the second AZD1222 dose. In this chain, TRBV19 is recombined with TRBJ1-6, with the D gene not confidently named. The DNA sequence is as follows: TGTGCCAGTAGTATAGGACTCAACCGGGACTCCTATAATTCACCCCTCCACTTT. It translates to CASSIGLNRDSYNSPLHF.